Following are 17 T cell receptor beta chains from one sample sequenced in a study of T cell responses to AZD1222 COVID-19 vaccine. The repertoire was sequenced with immunoSEQ multiplex PCR; TCRdb's copy has only in-frame clones and lacks some. The sample contains some 110,000 clones, around nine tenths of which appear only once. Sequencing was performed on peripheral blood, taken 28 days after the second AZD1222 dose. Source of these receptors: an adult who received the AZD1222 COVID-19 vaccine.

This chain connects TRBV10-2 to TRBJ2-1, with 10 bases identical to TRBD2. Germline V CDR1 and CDR2: WSHSY, SAAADI. With V trimmed by 6 bases and J by 12 bases, 20 bases remained unmatched. The CDR3 spans 17 residues. Written as DNA, the CDR3 is TGCGCCAGCAGCGCTACGCCGGGACTAGCGAGCTCGGGGGGGCAGTTCTTC. It specifies CASSATPGLASSGGQFF.

This clone has just one count. Here the CDR3 reads CASRKTGQGGYTF. CDR3 nucleotide sequence: TGTGCCAGCAGGAAAACAGGGCAGGGTGGCTACACCTTC. The chain combines TRBV27 with TRBJ1-2, with D possibly TRBD1 on 6 matching bases. The germline gives CDR1 MNHEY, CDR2 SMNVEV (reference sequence). This CDR3 contains 13 residues. V was pared by 6 bases and J by 7 bases, with 15 bases between.

The rearrangement joins TRBV28 to TRBJ1-4, with TRBD1 identical over 7 bases. The CDR3 runs to 17 residues. Germline assignment: CDR1 MDHEN and CDR2 SYDVKM. V lost 3 bases, J lost 1 base, and 8 bases stayed unmatched. The CDR3 protein is CASSFGRGWKTNEKLFF. In nucleotides, the CDR3 is TGTGCCAGCAGTTTCGGCAGGGGGTGGAAAACTAATGAAAAACTGTTTTTT.

The chain is built from TRBV21-1 and TRBJ2-1; TRBD2, the table's D call, lacks a check against the DNA. TRBV21-1 represents a pseudogene. The CDR3 sequence is 16 residues long. As DNA, the CDR3 is TGTGCCAGCAGCAAAGAGCTGGCGGGAGGCGGTAATGAGCAGTTCTTC. Protein product: CASSKELAGGGNEQFF.

This rearrangement joins TRBV9 to TRBJ1-4, with a tentative D call TRBD1 (6 bases). The CDR3 spans 15 residues. Germline CDR1 and CDR2: SGDLS and YYNGEE. Trimming shortened V by 3 bases and J by 6 bases, and 15 bases separated the two germline ends. The CDR3 sequence: CASSATGLEYEKLFF. CDR3 DNA: TGTGCCAGCAGCGCCACAGGGCTAGAGTATGAAAAACTGTTTTTT.

The chain has TRBV7-2 and TRBJ1-3; D unclear. The ends were cut back, 2 bases at V and 4 bases at J, with 9 bases in the middle. CDR1 is SGHTA and CDR2 is FQGNSA in the germline V gene. The CDR3 is 14 residues long. This chain's CDR3 is CASSLRVAGNTIYF. DNA for the CDR3: TGTGCCAGCAGCTTAAGAGTGGCGGGAAACACCATATATTTT.

CDR3 protein: CASSPGTGEDTIYF. CDR3 coding DNA: TGTGCCAGCAGCCCTGGGACAGGGGAGGACACCATATATTTT. V and J are TRBV7-9 and TRBJ1-3; 10 bases are shared with TRBD1. This CDR3 spans 14 amino acids. After removal of 5 bases from V and 8 bases from J, the junction contained 6 bases not matched to a gene. Germline V gene sequence: CDR1 SEHNR, CDR2 FQNEAQ (reference sequence).

The J gene is TRBJ2-3, the V gene TRBV28, with 14 bases identical to TRBD2. There are 19 residues in the CDR3. Germline assignment: CDR1 MDHEN and CDR2 SYDVKM. The V segment lost 5 bases and the J segment 4 bases; nucleotides outside the gene matches: 14. The CDR3 sequence is CASSPTTSGRAVVADTQYF. DNA of the CDR3: TGTGCCAGCAGTCCTACGACTAGCGGGAGGGCAGTGGTGGCAGATACGCAGTATTTT. The full variable domain, with the rest looked up from reference TRBV28 and TRBJ2-3, is DVKVTQSSRYLVKRTGEKVFLECVQDMDHENMFWYRQDPGLGLRLIYFSYDVKMKEKGDIPEGYSVSREKKERFSLILESASTNQTSMYLCASSPTTSGRAVVADTQYFGPGTRLTVL.

This chain connects TRBV7-9 to TRBJ2-5; 9 bases are shared with TRBD1. The V gene's germline CDR1 is SEHNR and CDR2 FQNEAQ (reference sequence). The V gene end was trimmed by 5 bases and the J gene end by 4 bases; junction bases not matched to a gene: 5. The CDR3 runs to 14 residues. CDR3 residues: CASSPGTGRETQYF. CDR3 nucleotide sequence: TGTGCCAGCAGCCCCGGGACAGGGCGAGAGACCCAGTACTTC.

In this sample, this clone turned up once. V and J are TRBV29-1 and TRBJ2-5; 7 nucleotides agree with TRBD2. The CDR3 totals 12 residues. V gave up 4 bases and J gave up 2 bases; unmatched junction bases: 1. From germline, CDR1 is SQVTM and CDR2 ANQGSEA. Here the CDR3 DNA reads TGCAGCGTTGGGGGGGGGCAAGAGACCCAGTACTTC. Its translation: CSVGGGQETQYF.

V is TRBV23-1 and J is TRBJ1-3; 7 positions agree with TRBD1. TRBV23-1 carries the ORF label, with uncertain function. V lost 2 bases to trimming and J lost 3 bases; unmatched junction nucleotides: 7. The CDR3 contains 16 residues. The CDR3 loop reads CASSQKRGTVGNTIYF. CDR3 DNA sequence: TGCGCCAGCAGTCAAAAAAGAGGGACAGTTGGAAACACCATATATTTT.

A few counts support this clone. The chain is built from TRBV5-1 and TRBJ2-2, with a possible D match to TRBD2 (5 bases). The CDR3 is made up of 14 amino acids. The germline V gene has CDR1 SGHRS and CDR2 YFSETQ. Trimming cost V 4 bases and J 5 bases, with 12 bases left between them. In DNA, the CDR3 is TGCGCCAGCAGCGGCGGACGGGGTACCGGGGAGCTGTTTTTT. It translates to CASSGGRGTGELFF.

This chain joins TRBV10-3 and TRBJ2-1; 7 bases are shared with TRBD2. Losses at the gene ends were 4 bases for V and 2 bases for J; bases not matched to a gene: 5. Germline lookup yields CDR1 ENHRY and CDR2 SYGVKD. The CDR3 consists of 15 residues. The CDR3 loop is CAISGLAETYNEQFF. The CDR3 DNA follows: TGTGCCATCAGTGGGCTAGCGGAAACCTACAATGAGCAGTTCTTC.

The CDR3 reads CASSPPSGQNSPLHF. DNA for the CDR3: TGTGCCAGCTCACCACCGTCGGGCCAAAATTCACCCCTCCACTTT. The gene calls are TRBV18 and TRBJ1-6; no clear D. V gave up 0 bases and J gave up 7 bases, with 10 bases separating them. The germline V gene encodes CDR1 KGHSH and CDR2 LQKENI. CDR3 length equals 15 residues.

The rearrangement links TRBV2 to TRBJ1-1; D gene ambiguous. Between the trimmed V and J ends, which lost 10 bases and 3 bases, there was a span of 9 bases. Germline CDR1 reads SNHLY; CDR2 reads FYNNEI. The CDR3 covers 11 residues. DNA for the CDR3: TGTGCCACCGAGGGCGACACTGAAGCTTTCTTT. Its translation is CATEGDTEAFF.

This chain joins TRBV6-5 and TRBJ1-1; TRBD1 matches 9 bases. Germline V gives CDR1 MNHEY, CDR2 SVGAGI. The CDR3 covers 12 residues. The J segment lost 5 bases and the V segment lost 10 bases, leaving 5 bases of the junction unmatched. In nucleotides, the CDR3 is TGTGCCACCAACAGGGGGCGTACTGAAGCTTTCTTT. Protein product: CATNRGRTEAFF.

This clone has only one observation. J is TRBJ2-1 and V is TRBV24-1; the D gene is possibly TRBD2 (6 bases). Germline V lookup: CDR1 KGHDR, CDR2 SFDVKD. V was pared by 4 bases and J by 7 bases, with 16 bases between. This CDR3 spans 15 amino acids. As DNA, the CDR3 is TGTGCCACCAGTGACCCCGGGACGGGAGAGAATGAGCAGTTCTTC. It codes for CATSDPGTGENEQFF.